A single sample gave rise to the 30 T cell receptor beta chains below, sequenced in a study of T-cell reconstitution after alpha-beta-depleted transplantation in children. Library preparation (for TCRbeta) was performed with unique molecular identifiers. TCRdb reprocessed the PCR reads via MiXCR and lists one record per CDR3 protein. The table includes approximately 270,000 distinct CDR3 sequences, more than 8% detected once. This specimen was PBMCs from the stem cell graft donor, taken from the stem cell graft. The receptors originated from a human donor who donated a stem cell graft to a child with SCID.

The sample holds a few counts of this clonotype. The chain employs TRBV7-2 and TRBJ2-3; TRBD2 agrees at 12 bases. V dropped 1 base and J dropped 13; count of bases not matched to a gene: 6. Per the germline V gene, CDR1 is SGHTA and CDR2 is FQGNSA. The CDR3 extends over 14 amino acids. This chain's CDR3 is CASSLGLTSGGKYF. The CDR3 DNA sequence: TGTGCCAGCAGCTTAGGGCTGACTAGCGGGGGCAAGTATTTT.

This clonotype was detected only a few times. This sequence joins TRBV9 and TRBJ2-2; unclear D gene. Per the germline V gene, CDR1 is SGDLS and CDR2 is YYNGEE. This CDR3 is 12 amino acids long. V lost 7 bases, J lost 5 bases, and 9 bases lay in between. CDR3 coding DNA: TGTGCCAGCGGAGAAGGGACCGGGGAGCTGTTTTTT. It yields the protein CASGEGTGELFF.

The chain couples TRBV7-9 to TRBJ2-7; D perhaps matches TRBD2 (5 bases). Germline CDR1 reads SEHNR; CDR2 reads FQNEAQ (reference sequence). CDR3 size: 12 residues. Trimming stripped 7 bases from V and 1 base from J, with 8 bases between. The CDR3 reads CASISGSYEQYF. CDR3 coding DNA: TGTGCCAGCATTTCGGGGTCCTACGAGCAGTACTTC.

This clonotype has a handful of counts. CDR3 in amino acids: CASQLAGGQILFEQYF. The CDR3, as DNA: TGCGCCAGTCAACTAGCGGGGGGCCAGATTTTGTTCGAGCAGTACTTC. J is TRBJ2-7 and V is TRBV5-1, with 12 bases lining up with TRBD2. This CDR3 spans 16 amino acids. With V trimmed by 8 bases and J by 6 bases, 15 bases remained unmatched. Germline CDR1 SGHRS, CDR2 YFSETQ.

V usage is TRBV20-1 and J usage is TRBJ1-1, with TRBD1 matching 9 bases. Germline CDR1 reads DFQATT; CDR2 reads SNEGSKA (reference sequence). The J segment lost 4 bases and the V segment lost 5 bases, leaving 5 bases of the junction unmatched. The length of the CDR3 is 13 residues. The CDR3 reads CSAQGQGGTEAFF. CDR3 DNA sequence: TGCAGTGCTCAGGGACAGGGAGGCACTGAAGCTTTCTTT.

This sequence joins TRBV5-1 and TRBJ2-1; TRBD1 matches 9 bases. V dropped 0 bases and J dropped 8; count of bases not matched to a gene: 6. Germline CDR1 and CDR2: SGHRS and YFSETQ. There are 15 residues in the CDR3. Written as DNA, the CDR3 is TGCGCCAGCAGCTTGGGACAGGGGGGAAAGGATGAGCAGTTCTTC. Protein: CASSLGQGGKDEQFF.

Here the CDR3 DNA reads TGTGCCATCAGTACAGGGGGGACACCGGTATACAATGAGCAGTTCTTC. Translation: CAISTGGTPVYNEQFF. This chain joins TRBV10-3 and TRBJ2-1, with TRBD1 matching 8 bases. The germline V gene encodes CDR1 ENHRY and CDR2 SYGVKD. The CDR3 spans 16 residues. The junction had 10 bases not matched to a gene; V was cut back by 5 bases and J by 4 bases.

This clonotype was seen repeatedly, ten times or more. The gene calls are TRBV20-1 and TRBJ1-1; D remains ambiguous. CDR1 is DFQATT and CDR2 is SNEGSKA in the germline V gene (reference sequence). The CDR3 totals 12 residues. The V gene lost 1 base and the J gene lost 0 bases, with 3 bases spanning the gap. The CDR3: CSARGLNTEAFF. As DNA, the CDR3 is TGCAGTGCTAGAGGACTGAACACTGAAGCTTTCTTT.

The genes are TRBV5-1 and TRBJ2-3; 10 bases map to TRBD1. CDR3 length equals 16 residues. V lost 7 bases, J lost 1 base, and 9 bases stayed unmatched. Germline values: CDR1 SGHRS, CDR2 YFSETQ. CDR3 region: CASALGQGYGTDTQYF. Here the CDR3 DNA reads TGCGCCAGCGCCCTGGGACAGGGGTACGGCACAGATACGCAGTATTTT.

This clonotype was counted between two and nine times. The CDR3 loop is CASSTGYLEQYF. CDR3 DNA: TGTGCCAGCAGTACAGGTTATCTCGAGCAGTACTTC. The rearrangement uses TRBV2 and TRBJ2-7; D possibly corresponds to TRBD1 (5 bases). Trimming took 5 bases from V and 6 from J, leaving 11 bases between them. This CDR3 has 12 residues. Germline CDR1 and CDR2: SNHLY and FYNNEI.

CDR3 sequence (DNA): TGTGCCAGCATGGCTGGACCTAGCCCCGCGTCCTACGAGCAGTACTTC. The encoded protein is CASMAGPSPASYEQYF. The gene calls are TRBV2 and TRBJ2-7; tentative D call: TRBD2 (5 bases). This CDR3 contains 16 residues. V was pared by 7 bases and J by 1 base, with 20 bases between. Germline V gene sequence: CDR1 SNHLY, CDR2 FYNNEI.

This clonotype occurred a few times. The chain recombines TRBV5-5 with TRBJ2-1; D is ambiguous. V was clipped by 2 bases and J by 2 bases, with 8 bases between them. Germline CDR1 SGHKS, CDR2 YYEKEE (reference sequence). CDR3 length: 14 amino acids. Here the CDR3 reads CASSFGDTYNEQFF. CDR3 bases: TGTGCCAGCAGCTTTGGAGATACCTACAATGAGCAGTTCTTC. Combining the CDR3 with reference TRBV5-5 and TRBJ2-1 gives the whole variable domain DAGVTQSPTHLIKTRGQQVTLRCSPISGHKSVSWYQQVLGQGPQFIFQYYEKEERGRGNFPDRFSARQFPNYSSELNVNALLLGDSALYLCASSFGDTYNEQFFGPGTRLTVL.

The J gene is TRBJ2-1, the V gene TRBV5-1, with TRBD1 matching over 10 bases. V dropped 4 bases and J dropped 7; count of bases not matched to a gene: 8. This CDR3 spans 15 amino acids. CDR1 is SGHRS and CDR2 is YFSETQ in the germline V gene. CDR3: CASSRQGAVKNEQFF. The CDR3 DNA reads as TGCGCCAGCAGCCGACAGGGGGCGGTAAAGAATGAGCAGTTCTTC.

The rearrangement links TRBV4-1 to TRBJ2-7, with 14 bases that match TRBD2. Germline-derived CDR1 and CDR2 are MGHRA and YSYEKL. V was clipped by 3 bases and J by 4 bases; unmatched bases: 17. CDR3 size: 20 residues. CDR3 DNA: TGCGCCAGCAGCCACATAGGACTAGCGGGGGGTACATCGGGAGAGTACGAGCAGTACTTC. Its protein is CASSHIGLAGGTSGEYEQYF.

This clonotype was seen at least ten times. The chain joins TRBV10-3 to TRBJ2-2, with TRBD1 matching over 12 bases. CDR3 size: 17 residues. With 4 bases clipped from V and 6 bases from J, the junction kept 9 bases outside the gene matches. The germline V gene encodes CDR1 ENHRY and CDR2 SYGVKD. CDR3 sequence: CAISGIGTGGSPGELFF. The CDR3 coding sequence is TGTGCCATCAGTGGAATAGGGACAGGGGGCAGTCCCGGGGAGCTGTTTTTT.

This rearrangement joins TRBV27 to TRBJ2-7, with a tentative D call TRBD2 (5 bases). This CDR3 spans 13 amino acids. V lost 8 bases and J 5 bases, leaving 16 bases between the germline ends. Germline-derived CDR1 and CDR2 are MNHEY and SMNVEV (reference sequence). In nucleotides, the CDR3 is TGTGCCAGCGGAGGCCTTAGAGGTGACGAGCAGTACTTC. As protein: CASGGLRGDEQYF.

This clonotype was observed a handful of times. V usage is TRBV20-1 and J usage is TRBJ1-5; 9 bases fit TRBD1. CDR3 length: 13 residues. V was clipped by 7 bases and J by 5 bases; unmatched bases: 6. CDR1 is DFQATT and CDR2 is SNEGSKA in the germline V gene (reference sequence). The CDR3 reads CSVSRQGDQPQHF. In DNA form, the CDR3 reads TGCAGTGTTTCCCGACAGGGGGATCAGCCCCAGCATTTT.

V and J are TRBV20-1 and TRBJ1-4; D gene uncertain. Trimming pared 0 bases from V and 0 bases from J, leaving 5 bases between. CDR1 DFQATT and CDR2 SNEGSKA come from the germline V gene (reference sequence). This CDR3 has 14 residues. The DNA of the CDR3 is TGCAGTGCTAGAGATAAAGCAACTAATGAAAAACTGTTTTTT. It translates to CSARDKATNEKLFF.

In its sample, this clonotype was seen many times. The chain recombines TRBV6-4 with TRBJ2-7; D may be TRBD2 (5 bases). Per the germline V gene, CDR1 is MRHNA and CDR2 is SNTAGT. Deletions cut 5 bases from V and 11 bases from J, with 13 bases between. The CDR3 spans 11 residues. The CDR3 nucleotides are TGTGCCAGCAGTCCCTCGAGGGATGAGTACTTC. Protein sequence: CASSPSRDEYF.

A few counts support this clonotype. This chain links TRBV20-1 with TRBJ2-3; the D is unclear. Trimming cost V 7 bases and J 2 bases, with 13 bases left between them. CDR1 is DFQATT and CDR2 is SNEGSKA in the germline V gene (reference sequence). The CDR3 is 13 amino acids. The CDR3, as DNA: TGCAGTGTCGGGCTCAGCTACACAGATACGCAGTATTTT. It is translated as CSVGLSYTDTQYF.

As regards this clonotype: It may be a read error: a sequence one base away is much more abundant. The V call is TRBV24-1, the J call TRBJ2-3, with no clear D. Trimming pared 4 bases from V and 5 bases from J, leaving 9 bases between. Looked up from germline, CDR1 is KGHDR and CDR2 is SFDVKD. CDR3 length: 13 residues. The DNA of the CDR3 is TGTGCCACCAGTGACTTGGCGGAAGATACGCAGTATTTT. This sequence encodes CATSDLAEDTQYF.

This clonotype appeared a few times. This rearrangement joins TRBV6-5 to TRBJ2-7; 11 bases are shared with TRBD2. V trimming: 2 bases; J trimming: 0 bases; junction bases outside the gene matches: 3. The CDR3 covers 16 residues. Germline V CDR1 and CDR2: MNHEY, SVGAGI. The CDR3 nucleotides are TGTGCCAGCAGTTACCGGACTAGCGGGTACTCCTACGAGCAGTACTTC. It yields the protein CASSYRTSGYSYEQYF.

This clonotype was observed a handful of times. V gene TRBV12-3 or TRBV12-4 combines with J gene TRBJ2-1; 10 bases agree with TRBD2. The CDR3 consists of 15 residues. The V and J ends lost 6 bases and 9 bases, in that order; junction bases with no gene match: 11. CDR3 amino acids: CASRSTSGALVEQFF. As DNA, the CDR3 is TGTGCCAGCAGAAGCACTAGCGGGGCTCTGGTTGAGCAGTTCTTC.

V and J are TRBV20-1 and TRBJ2-2; TRBD2 agrees at 9 bases. Germline-derived CDR1 and CDR2 are DFQATT and SNEGSKA (reference sequence). Trimming took 6 bases from V and 5 from J; bases not matched to a gene: 10. The CDR3 runs to 15 residues. The CDR3 protein is CSARLAGGPTGELFF. CDR3 nucleotide sequence: TGCAGTGCCCGTCTTGCGGGGGGGCCGACCGGGGAGCTGTTTTTT.

This clonotype was seen more than once but under ten times. V and J are TRBV4-1 and TRBJ1-1, with 7 bases that match TRBD1. Germline CDR1 reads MGHRA; CDR2 reads YSYEKL. V was clipped by 3 bases and J by 5 bases; unmatched bases: 9. The CDR3 runs 15 residues. The CDR3 reads CASSQADRVGTEAFF. In nucleotides, the CDR3 is TGCGCCAGCAGCCAGGCTGACAGGGTTGGGACTGAAGCTTTCTTT.

This clonotype was counted many times. The rearrangement joins TRBV12-3 or TRBV12-4 to TRBJ1-1, with 7 bases lining up with TRBD1. With 1 base clipped from V and 8 bases from J, the junction kept 1 base outside the gene matches. The CDR3 runs 12 residues. CDR3 bases: TGTGCCAGCAGTTTAGGACAGGGCGAAGCTTTCTTT. It codes for CASSLGQGEAFF.

Of note for this clonotype: The junction differs from germline at one of its ends, possibly a read error. The chain uses TRBV4-1 and TRBJ2-3, with D perhaps being TRBD1 or TRBD2 (5 bases each). Germline values: CDR1 MGHRA, CDR2 YSYEKL. The length of the CDR3 is 14 residues. The CDR3 coding sequence is TGCGCCAGCAGCCAGGACTGGGGAACAGGTACGCAGTATTTT. Translating it yields CASSQDWGTGTQYF.

The chain links TRBV18 to TRBJ2-5, with D unresolved. Germline V gene sequence: CDR1 KGHSH, CDR2 LQKENI. There are 14 residues in the CDR3. V dropped 3 bases and J dropped 2 bases, with 10 bases sitting between them. The DNA of the CDR3 is TGTGCCAGCTCACCTTACAGTCTTCAAGAGACCCAGTACTTC. It translates to CASSPYSLQETQYF.

This clonotype showed up just a few times. The chain links TRBV15 to TRBJ2-7, with D uncertain. The V gene lost 1 base and the J gene lost 2 bases, with 3 bases spanning the gap. Germline assignment: CDR1 LNHNV and CDR2 YYDKDF (reference sequence). This CDR3 comprises 12 residues. CDR3 nucleotides: TGTGCCACCAGCAGAGCCACCTACGAGCAGTACTTC. The encoded protein is CATSRATYEQYF.

This clonotype was counted many times. The V gene is TRBV6-1, the J gene TRBJ2-2; 7 bases align to TRBD1. The CDR3 runs 13 residues. J was trimmed by 6 bases and V by 9 bases; bases with no gene match: 7. CDR1 and CDR2 (germline): MNHNS, SASEGT. The CDR3 nucleotides read TGTGCCAGTCTTGACAGGGCGGCCGGGGAGCTGTTTTTT. It specifies CASLDRAAGELFF.